This T cell receptor (beta chain) was recorded in a study of identical twins. In this sample, this clonotype turned up many times. TCRdb re-called the 5' RACE reads with MiXCR, one entry per CDR3 protein. The sample contains 140,000 to 150,000 distinct CDR3 sequences, around 3.4% of which appear only once. J lost 5 bases, V lost 6 bases, and 6 bases had no gene match. Germline V gene data show CDR1 as SGHTA and CDR2 as FQGNSA. There are 13 residues in the CDR3. The chain couples TRBV7-2 to TRBJ1-2; 7 bases agree with TRBD1. Sequenced: memory T cells sorted from blood. This receptor was obtained from a man younger than 35 in good health. CDR3 loop: CASRLGTAYGYTF. In DNA, the CDR3 is TGTGCCAGCAGACTCGGGACAGCGTATGGCTACACCTTC.